The 8 T cell receptor beta chains in this list originate from one sample, sequenced in a study of blood T cells in healthy people across ages. Sample-barcoded 5' priming and a J-beta primer mix drove a second PCR of roughly 7 to 11 cycles. TCRdb called the 5' RACE reads again in MiXCR, with one record for every CDR3 protein. The table includes around 800,000 distinct CDR3 sequences, around 62% detected once. What was sequenced was blood. These TCRs come from a man under 40 in good health.

This clonotype was detected only a few times. The V call is TRBV7-2, the J call TRBJ1-2; no clear D gene. Trimming left V 3 bases short and J 2 bases short, with 10 bases between. The CDR3 has 14 residues. CDR1 is SGHTA and CDR2 is FQGNSA in the germline V gene. CDR3 sequence: CASSFYQTNYGYTF. CDR3 DNA sequence: TGTGCCAGCAGCTTCTATCAGACGAACTATGGCTACACCTTC.

A few counts support this clonotype. The chain has TRBV7-2 and TRBJ2-7; unclear D gene. Looked up from germline, CDR1 is SGHTA and CDR2 is FQGNSA. This CDR3 comprises 14 residues. Trimming took 5 bases from V and 3 from J, leaving 14 bases between them. CDR3 in amino acids: CASSPRAVLYEQYF. The CDR3 DNA is TGTGCCAGCAGCCCCCGCGCAGTCCTCTACGAGCAGTACTTC.

The chain couples TRBV4-1 to TRBJ1-5, with D uncertain. V dropped 2 bases and J dropped 7 bases, with 9 bases sitting between them. The CDR3 extends over 13 amino acids. CDR1 and CDR2 from the germline V gene are MGHRA and YSYEKL. The CDR3 nucleotides read TGCGCCAGCAGCCAATCTGTTGTACAGCCCCAGCATTTT. It encodes CASSQSVVQPQHF.

This clonotype appeared a single time. The genes are TRBV4-2 and TRBJ1-6; D remains unclear. The CDR3 is made up of 17 amino acids. V shed 0 bases and J shed 5 bases, with 14 bases lying between them. The germline V gene encodes CDR1 LGHNA and CDR2 YNFKEQ. The CDR3: CASSQDVRAANNSPLHF. The CDR3 nucleotides are TGTGCCAGCAGCCAAGACGTGAGGGCAGCTAATAATTCACCCCTCCACTTT.

The chain couples TRBV2 to TRBJ2-7; perhaps TRBD2 as D (5 bases). Trimming shortened V by 7 bases and J by 4 bases, and 11 bases separated the two germline ends. The CDR3 sequence is 12 residues long. Germline V gives CDR1 SNHLY, CDR2 FYNNEI. CDR3 amino acids: CASTDPGYEQYF. The CDR3 DNA reads as TGTGCCAGCACCGACCCGGGGTACGAGCAGTACTTC.

The chain combines TRBV7-2 with TRBJ2-1; a weak D match, TRBD1 (6 bases). Germline lookup yields CDR1 SGHTA and CDR2 FQGNSA. CDR3 length equals 17 residues. Trimming stripped 6 bases from V and 9 bases from J, with 27 bases between. The DNA of the CDR3 is TGTGCCAGCAGAGGGAGAGGGGGACGGGAAGTAGTCAGTGAGCAGTTCTTC. It yields the protein CASRGRGGREVVSEQFF. Full variable domain (missing parts from reference TRBV7-2 and TRBJ2-1): GAGVSQSPSNKVTEKGKDVELRCDPISGHTALYWYRQSLGQGLEFLIYFQGNSAPDKSGLPSDRFSAERTGGSVSTLTIQRTQQEDSAVYLCASRGRGGREVVSEQFFGPGTRLTVL.

V usage is TRBV5-1 and J usage is TRBJ2-7; no clear D gene. The CDR3 runs 14 residues. With 0 bases removed from V and 0 bases from J, the gap between germline ends came to 7 bases. CDR1 is SGHRS and CDR2 is YFSETQ in the germline V gene. CDR3 coding DNA: TGCGCCAGCAGCTTGGGGGTTCTCTCCTACGAGCAGTACTTC. It is translated as CASSLGVLSYEQYF.

This sequence joins TRBV2 and TRBJ2-5, with 9 bases lining up with TRBD2. The V segment lost 8 bases and the J segment 11 bases; nucleotides outside the gene matches: 15. CDR1 and CDR2 (germline): SNHLY, FYNNEI. This CDR3 is built from 14 residues. This chain's CDR3 is CASATAGGLEEQYF. The CDR3, as DNA: TGTGCCAGCGCCACAGCGGGGGGCCTTGAGGAGCAGTACTTC.